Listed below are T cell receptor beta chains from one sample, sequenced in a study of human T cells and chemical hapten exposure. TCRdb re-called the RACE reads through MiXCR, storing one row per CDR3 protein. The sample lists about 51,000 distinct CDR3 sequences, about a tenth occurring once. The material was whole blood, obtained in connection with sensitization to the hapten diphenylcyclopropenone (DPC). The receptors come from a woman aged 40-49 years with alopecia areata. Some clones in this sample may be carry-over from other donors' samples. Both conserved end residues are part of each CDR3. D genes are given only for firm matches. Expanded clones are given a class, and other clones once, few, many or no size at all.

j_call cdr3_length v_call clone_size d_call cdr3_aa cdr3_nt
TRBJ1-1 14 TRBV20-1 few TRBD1 CSARAGTGDTEAFF TGCAGTGCAAGAGCCGGGACAGGGGACACTGAAGCTTTCTTT
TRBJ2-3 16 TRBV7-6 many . CASSLAGRESTDTQYF TGTGCCAGCAGCTTAGCGGGGCGGGAAAGCACAGATACGCAGTATTTT
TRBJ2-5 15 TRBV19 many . CASSSSDSGPETQYF TGTGCCAGTAGTTCCTCGGACTCGGGCCCAGAGACCCAGTACTTC
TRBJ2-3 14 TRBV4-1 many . CASSGGLYTDTQYF TGCGCCAGCAGCGGCGGCCTATACACAGATACGCAGTATTTT
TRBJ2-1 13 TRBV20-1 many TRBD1 CSATGTGIDEQFF TGCAGTGCTACCGGGACAGGGATTGATGAGCAGTTCTTC
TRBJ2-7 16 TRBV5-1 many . CASSSTPRQGGYEQYF TGCGCCAGCAGCTCAACCCCCAGGCAGGGTGGCTACGAGCAGTACTTC
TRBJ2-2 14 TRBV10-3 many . CAISEYDTTGELFF TGTGCCATCAGTGAGTACGACACCACCGGGGAGCTGTTTTTT
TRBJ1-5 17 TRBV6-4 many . CASSDWARAYSNQPQHF TGTGCCAGCAGTGACTGGGCGCGGGCATATAGCAATCAGCCCCAGCATTTT
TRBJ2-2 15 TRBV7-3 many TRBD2 CASSLWTSTDGELFF TGTGCCAGCAGCCTCTGGACTAGCACGGACGGGGAGCTGTTTTTT
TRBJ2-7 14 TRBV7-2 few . CASSLELFRGAVYF TGTGCCAGCAGCTTAGAATTGTTTCGCGGGGCAGTATACTTC
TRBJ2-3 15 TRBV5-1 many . CASSFGGGRTDTQYF TGCGCCAGCAGCTTCGGCGGGGGCCGCACAGATACGCAGTATTTT
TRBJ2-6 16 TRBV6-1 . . CASSEEGGSGANVLTF TGTGCCAGCAGTGAAGAAGGGGGCTCTGGGGCCAACGTCCTGACTTTC
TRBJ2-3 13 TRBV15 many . CATSRIGRATQYF TGTGCCACCAGCAGAATAGGTCGGGCTACGCAGTATTTT
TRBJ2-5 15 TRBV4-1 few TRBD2 CASSQEPRGGETQYF TGCGCCAGCAGCCAAGAGCCGCGGGGAGGGGAGACCCAGTACTTC
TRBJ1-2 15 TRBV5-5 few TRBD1 CASSLVAGGFYGYTF TGTGCCAGCAGCTTGGTCGCAGGGGGCTTTTATGGCTACACCTTC
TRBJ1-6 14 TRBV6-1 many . CASRRAGANSPLHF TGTGCCTCCCGGAGGGCAGGGGCTAATTCACCCCTCCACTTT
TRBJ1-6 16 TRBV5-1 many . CASSPTGGTFNSPLHF TGCGCCAGCAGCCCAACAGGAGGGACCTTCAATTCACCCCTCCACTTT
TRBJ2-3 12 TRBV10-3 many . CAISFGGDTQYF TGTGCCATCAGCTTCGGGGGAGATACGCAGTATTTT
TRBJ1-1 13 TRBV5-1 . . CASSQLLGTEAFF TGCGCCAGCAGCCAGCTATTAGGTACTGAAGCTTTCTTT
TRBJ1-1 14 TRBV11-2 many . CASSLLDRNTEAFF TGTGCCAGCAGCTTACTGGACAGGAACACTGAAGCTTTCTTT
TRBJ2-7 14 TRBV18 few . CASSPIGRPYEQYF TGTGCCAGCTCACCTATCGGAAGACCCTACGAGCAGTACTTC
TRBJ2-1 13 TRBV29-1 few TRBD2 CSVVSGTEDEQFF TGCAGCGTTGTGAGCGGGACCGAGGATGAGCAGTTCTTC
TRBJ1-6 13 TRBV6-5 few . CASRIGNNSPLHF TGTGCCAGCAGGATAGGCAATAATTCACCCCTCCACTTT
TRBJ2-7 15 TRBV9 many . CASSESGTPKREQYF TGTGCCAGCAGCGAATCCGGGACACCAAAACGGGAGCAGTACTTC
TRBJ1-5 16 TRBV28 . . CASSLLARNSNQPQHF TGTGCCAGCAGTCTCTTAGCAAGGAATAGCAATCAGCCCCAGCATTTT
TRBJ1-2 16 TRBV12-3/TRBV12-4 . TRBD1 CASTPGQGREMGGYTF TGTGCCAGCACCCCCGGACAGGGAAGGGAAATGGGCGGCTACACCTTC
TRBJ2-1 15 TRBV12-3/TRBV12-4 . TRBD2 CASSLRLAGYNEQFF TGTGCCAGCAGTTTAAGACTAGCGGGTTACAATGAGCAGTTCTTC
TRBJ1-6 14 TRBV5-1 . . CASSLVAGESPLHF TGCGCCAGCAGCTTGGTGGCAGGGGAATCACCCCTCCACTTT
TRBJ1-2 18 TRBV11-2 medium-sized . CASSLSRLERTTNYGYTF TGTGCCAGCAGCTTATCTAGACTGGAACGGACTACTAACTATGGCTACACCTTC
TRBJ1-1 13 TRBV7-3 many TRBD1 CASTPQGGGEAFF TGTGCCAGCACCCCTCAGGGGGGAGGTGAAGCTTTCTTT
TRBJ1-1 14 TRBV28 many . CASSSPGQNTEAFF TGTGCCAGCAGTAGTCCGGGACAGAACACTGAAGCTTTCTTT
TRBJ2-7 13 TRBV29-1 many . CSVVWTGSYEQYF TGCAGCGTCGTTTGGACGGGATCCTACGAGCAGTACTTC
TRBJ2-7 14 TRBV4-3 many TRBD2 CASSQALAGGEQYF TGCGCCAGCAGCCAAGCACTAGCGGGTGGTGAGCAGTACTTC
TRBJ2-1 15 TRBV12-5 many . CASCFSVRKNNEQFF TGTGCTAGTTGCTTCAGCGTAAGGAAGAACAATGAGCAGTTCTTC
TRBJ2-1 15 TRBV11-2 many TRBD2 CASSLGSGGANEQFF TGTGCCAGCAGCTTAGGTAGCGGGGGGGCCAATGAGCAGTTCTTC
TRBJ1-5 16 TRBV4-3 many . CASSQVAGDNNQPQHF TGCGCCAGCAGCCAAGTTGCCGGGGATAACAATCAGCCCCAGCATTTT
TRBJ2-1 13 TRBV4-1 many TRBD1 CASSYTGVGEQFF TGCGCCAGCAGCTACACAGGGGTGGGTGAGCAGTTCTTC
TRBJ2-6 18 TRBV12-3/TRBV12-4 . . CASSFSRRKSSGANVLTF TGTGCCAGCAGTTTTTCCAGGCGCAAGTCGTCTGGGGCCAACGTCCTGACTTTC
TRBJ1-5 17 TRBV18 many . CASENDSGAPGRRPQHF TGTGCCAGCGAAAATGATTCAGGGGCACCAGGAAGGCGGCCCCAGCATTTT
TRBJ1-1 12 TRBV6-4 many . CASSDSKGRTFF TGTGCCAGCAGTGACTCGAAGGGAAGAACTTTCTTT
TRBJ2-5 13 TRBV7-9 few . CASSTGGYETQYF TGTGCCAGCAGCACCGGGGGTTACGAGACCCAGTACTTC
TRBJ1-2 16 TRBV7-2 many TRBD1 CASSPNLSGTGHGYTF TGTGCCAGCAGCCCCAACCTTTCAGGGACAGGCCATGGCTACACCTTC
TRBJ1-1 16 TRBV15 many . CATSRDGRASRTEAFF TGTGCCACCAGCAGAGATGGCAGGGCAAGCCGGACTGAAGCTTTCTTT
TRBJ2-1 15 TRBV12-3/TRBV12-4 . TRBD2 CASSLAGGLYNEQFF TGTGCCAGCAGCCTAGCGGGGGGGCTCTACAATGAGCAGTTCTTC
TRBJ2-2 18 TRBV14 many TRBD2 CASSQDISGGPNTGELFF TGTGCCAGCAGCCAAGATATTAGCGGGGGCCCTAACACCGGGGAGCTGTTTTTT
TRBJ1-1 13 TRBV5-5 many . CASSLLKGTEAFF TGTGCCAGCAGCTTGTTGAAGGGCACTGAAGCTTTCTTT
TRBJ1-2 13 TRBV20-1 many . CSARDKGPYGYTF TGCAGTGCTAGAGACAAAGGCCCCTATGGCTACACCTTC
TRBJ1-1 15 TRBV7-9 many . CASSSSGGRNTEAFF TGTGCCAGCAGCTCAAGCGGGGGGCGGAACACTGAAGCTTTCTTT
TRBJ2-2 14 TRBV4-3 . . CASSQLANTGELFF TGCGCCAGCAGCCAACTCGCGAACACCGGGGAGCTGTTTTTT
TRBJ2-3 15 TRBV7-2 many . CASRKTTVSTDTQYF TGTGCCAGCAGGAAGACCACGGTTAGCACAGATACGCAGTATTTT
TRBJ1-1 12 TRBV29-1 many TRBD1 CSVGTGETEAFF TGCAGCGTTGGGACAGGGGAGACTGAAGCTTTCTTT
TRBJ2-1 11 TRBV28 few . CASSLNNEQFF TGTGCCAGCAGTTTAAACAATGAGCAGTTCTTC
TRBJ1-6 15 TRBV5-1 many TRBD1 CASSVTGSANSPLHF TGCGCCAGCAGTGTGACAGGGTCGGCGAATTCACCCCTCCACTTT
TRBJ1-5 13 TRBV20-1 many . CSAMRSDNQPQHF TGCAGTGCTATGAGGTCAGACAATCAGCCCCAGCATTTT